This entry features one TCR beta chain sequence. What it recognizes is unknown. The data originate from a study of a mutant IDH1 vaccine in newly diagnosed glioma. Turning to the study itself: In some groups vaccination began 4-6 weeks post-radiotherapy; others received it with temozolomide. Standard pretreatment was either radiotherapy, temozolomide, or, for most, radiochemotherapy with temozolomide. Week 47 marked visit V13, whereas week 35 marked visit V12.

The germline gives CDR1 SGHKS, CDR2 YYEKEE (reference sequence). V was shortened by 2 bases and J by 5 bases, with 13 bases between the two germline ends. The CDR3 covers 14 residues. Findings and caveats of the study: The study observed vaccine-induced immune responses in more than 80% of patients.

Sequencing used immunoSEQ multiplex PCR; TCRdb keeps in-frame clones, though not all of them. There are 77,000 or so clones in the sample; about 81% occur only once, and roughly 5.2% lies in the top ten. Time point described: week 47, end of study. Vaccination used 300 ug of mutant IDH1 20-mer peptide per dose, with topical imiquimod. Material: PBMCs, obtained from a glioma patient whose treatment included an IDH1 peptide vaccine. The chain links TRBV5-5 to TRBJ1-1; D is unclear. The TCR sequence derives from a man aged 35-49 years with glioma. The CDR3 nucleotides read TGTGCCAGCAGCTTAGGAAAGGGCCGGACTGAAGCTTTCTTT. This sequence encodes CASSLGKGRTEAFF. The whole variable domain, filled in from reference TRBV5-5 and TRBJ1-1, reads DAGVTQSPTHLIKTRGQQVTLRCSPISGHKSVSWYQQVLGQGPQFIFQYYEKEERGRGNFPDRFSARQFPNYSSELNVNALLLGDSALYLCASSLGKGRTEAFFGQGTRLTVV.